This T cell receptor beta chain emerged from a study of technical replicates of blood from several donors. Trimming stripped 7 bases from V and 5 bases from J, with 24 bases between. CDR1 is SGDLS and CDR2 is YYNGEE in the germline V gene. CDR3 size: 16 residues. Some clones are missing from TCRdb's copy, which holds only in-frame ones; the method was immunoSEQ multiplex PCR. The sample includes fewer than 100,000 clones, more than 90% of them seen just once. This clone came up once. Sequenced material: T cells isolated from PBMCs. This sequence originates from a human donor in good health. V usage is TRBV9 and J usage is TRBJ1-2; D might be TRBD1 (5 bases). Written as DNA, the CDR3 is TGTGCCAGCGGGGGGTATGACGAGACAGTGAATTATGGCTACACCTTC. Residues: CASGGYDETVNYGYTF.